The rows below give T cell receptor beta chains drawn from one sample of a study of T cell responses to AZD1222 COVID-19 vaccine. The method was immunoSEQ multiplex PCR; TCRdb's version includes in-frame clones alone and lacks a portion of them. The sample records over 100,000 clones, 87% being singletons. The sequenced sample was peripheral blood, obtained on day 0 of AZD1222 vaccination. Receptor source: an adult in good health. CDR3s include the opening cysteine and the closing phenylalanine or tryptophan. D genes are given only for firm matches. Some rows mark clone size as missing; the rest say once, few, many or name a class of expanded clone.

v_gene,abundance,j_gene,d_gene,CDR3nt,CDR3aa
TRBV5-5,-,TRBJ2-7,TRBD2,TGTGCCAGCAGCTGGGGACTAGCGGGGGGCCGAATCCGGCACGAGCAGTACTTC,CASSWGLAGGRIRHEQYF
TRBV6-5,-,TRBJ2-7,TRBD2,TGTGCCAGCAAAAAAATAGCGGGGCCTACCTACGAGCAGTACTTC,CASKKIAGPTYEQYF
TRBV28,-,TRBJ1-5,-,TGTGCCAGCAGTTTGCCTTTTAGGGGGAATGGCAATCAGCCCCAGCATTTT,CASSLPFRGNGNQPQHF
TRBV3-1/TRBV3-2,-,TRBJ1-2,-,TGTGCCAGCAGCCAGCTTGTTGGGTCGGTTAACTATGGCTACACCTTC,CASSQLVGSVNYGYTF
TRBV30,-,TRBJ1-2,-,TGTGCCTGGAGTCCGCGGCGTGCTGGCTACACCTTC,CAWSPRRAGYTF
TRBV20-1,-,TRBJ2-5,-,TGCAGTGGCGGGTCCAAAGAGACCCAGTACTTC,CSGGSKETQYF
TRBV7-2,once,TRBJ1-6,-,TGTGCCAGCAGCTTCCGTGTAGTGGGAATTCGCTCCTATAATTCACCCCTCCACTTT,CASSFRVVGIRSYNSPLHF
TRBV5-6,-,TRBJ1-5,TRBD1,TGTGCCAGCAGCTTGGTGGGGTCGACAGGGATTTTGGATCAGCCCCAGCATTTT,CASSLVGSTGILDQPQHF
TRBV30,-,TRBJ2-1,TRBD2,TGTGCCTGGAGTGGACTAGCGGCCACATCCTACAATGAGCAGTTCTTC,CAWSGLAATSYNEQFF
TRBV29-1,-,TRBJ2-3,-,TGCAGCGTTCCCCATCCTTACACAGATACGCAGTATTTT,CSVPHPYTDTQYF
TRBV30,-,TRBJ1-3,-,TGTGCCTGGAGCAGGTCCAACTCTGGAAACACCATATATTTT,CAWSRSNSGNTIYF
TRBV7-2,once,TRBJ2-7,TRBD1,TGTGCCAGCAGCCCTTCGGGACAGGGTTTCTACGAGCAGTACTTC,CASSPSGQGFYEQYF
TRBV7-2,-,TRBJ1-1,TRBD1,TGTGCCAGCAGCTCTTATAACCGGGACAGTAAACCTGAAGCTTTCTTT,CASSSYNRDSKPEAFF
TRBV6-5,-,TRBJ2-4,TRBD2,TGTGCCAGCAGTCGGGGGGTAGGAGCCAAAAACATTCAGTACTTC,CASSRGVGAKNIQYF
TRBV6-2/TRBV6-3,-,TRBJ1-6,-,TGTGCCAGCAGTCTTCCCGGGCGGGGTAATTCACCCCTCCACTTT,CASSLPGRGNSPLHF
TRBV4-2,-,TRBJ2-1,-,TGTGCCAGCAGCCAAGGGGGTGAGCAGTTCTTC,CASSQGGEQFF
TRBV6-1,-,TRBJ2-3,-,TGTGCCAGCAGTGACGGGACTCTGGATACGCAGTATTTT,CASSDGTLDTQYF
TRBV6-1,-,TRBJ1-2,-,TGTGCCAGCAGTGAAGGCTCTCTGGACTATGGCTACACCTTC,CASSEGSLDYGYTF
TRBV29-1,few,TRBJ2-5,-,TGCAGCGTTGAATCTGCCTACCTGGAGACCCAGTACTTC,CSVESAYLETQYF
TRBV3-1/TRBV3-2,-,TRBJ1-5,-,TGTGCCAGCAGCCAAGAGAGAGCTCAGCCCCAGCATTTT,CASSQERAQPQHF
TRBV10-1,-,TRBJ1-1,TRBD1,TGCGCCAGCAGTGAGGGGACAGGGGGCCGAACTGAAGCTTTCTTT,CASSEGTGGRTEAFF
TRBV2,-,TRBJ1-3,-,TGTGCCAGCGGAAGGATCCGCTCTGGAAACACCATATATTTT,CASGRIRSGNTIYF
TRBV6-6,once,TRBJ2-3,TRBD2,TGTGCCAGCAGTTACCGAGCGGGGGGCACAGATACGCAGTATTTT,CASSYRAGGTDTQYF
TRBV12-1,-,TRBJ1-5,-,TGTGCCAGCAGCCCAAACCGTAAAAGGGAGGTGGCCCAGCATTTT,CASSPNRKREVAQHF
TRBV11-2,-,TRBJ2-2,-,TGTGCCAGCAGCCACGGAGGCGGGGAGCTGTTTTTT,CASSHGGGELFF
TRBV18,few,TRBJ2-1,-,TGTGCCAGCTCACCACCGAATCCCAGCTCCTACAATGAGCAGTTCTTC,CASSPPNPSSYNEQFF
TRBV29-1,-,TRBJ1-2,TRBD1,TGCAGCGTTGGAACAGGGGGTTATAACTATGGCTACACCTTC,CSVGTGGYNYGYTF
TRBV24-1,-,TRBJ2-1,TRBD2,TGTGCCACCAGTGAAACGACTAGCGGGACCAAATACAATGAGCAGTTCTTC,CATSETTSGTKYNEQFF
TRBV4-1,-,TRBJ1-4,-,TGCGCCAGCAGCCAAGCTACAGGGAGGGAAAAACTGTTTTTT,CASSQATGREKLFF
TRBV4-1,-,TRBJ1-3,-,TGCGCCAGCAGCCACGGTGGGGGAAACACCATATATTTT,CASSHGGGNTIYF
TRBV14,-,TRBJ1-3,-,TGTGCCAGCAGCCAAGTCTGGGCAAACACCATATATTTT,CASSQVWANTIYF
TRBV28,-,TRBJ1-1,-,TGTGCCAGCAGTTTTAAAGAGAACACTGAAGCTTTCTTT,CASSFKENTEAFF
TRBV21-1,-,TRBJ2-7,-,TGTGCCAGCAGCATCCGTAGACAGGGACCCTACGAGCAGTACTTC,CASSIRRQGPYEQYF
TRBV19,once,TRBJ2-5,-,TGTGCCAGTAGAAAGGGAGGGGGGCAAGAGACCCAGTACTTC,CASRKGGGQETQYF
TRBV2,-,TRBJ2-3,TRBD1,TGTGCCAGCAGTGTAATAGGGGGCGCCGCAGATACGCAGTATTTT,CASSVIGGAADTQYF
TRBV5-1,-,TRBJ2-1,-,TGCGCCAGCAGCCCCCGTCGGTCCTCCTACAATGAGCAGTTCTTC,CASSPRRSSYNEQFF
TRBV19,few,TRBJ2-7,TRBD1,TGTGCCAGTAGTGCCGGACAGGGGTACGAGCAGTACTTC,CASSAGQGYEQYF
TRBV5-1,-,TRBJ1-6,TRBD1,TGCGCCAGCAGCGGGGGGACAGGGGCGAATCACAATAATTCACCCCTCCACTTT,CASSGGTGANHNNSPLHF
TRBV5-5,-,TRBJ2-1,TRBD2,TGTGCCAGCAGCTTGGGGACTAGCCTCGATGAGCAGTTCTTC,CASSLGTSLDEQFF
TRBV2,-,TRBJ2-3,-,TGTGCCAGCAGTGACCCGGGCATTGGGGCAGATACGCAGTATTTT,CASSDPGIGADTQYF
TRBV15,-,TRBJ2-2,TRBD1,TGTGCCACCAGCACCCGGACAGGGGCCGGGGAGCTGTTTTTT,CATSTRTGAGELFF
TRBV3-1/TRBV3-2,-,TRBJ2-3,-,TGTGCCAGCAGCCCAAATGTGGGCGCGGATACGCAGTATTTT,CASSPNVGADTQYF
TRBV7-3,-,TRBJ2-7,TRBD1,TGTGCCAGCAGGGAAACAGGGGGCGCGAGGGAGCAGTACTTC,CASRETGGAREQYF
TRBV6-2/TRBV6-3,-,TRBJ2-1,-,TGTGCCAGCAGTTACCCCGGTTGGGGCTTCAACAATGAGCAGTTCTTC,CASSYPGWGFNNEQFF
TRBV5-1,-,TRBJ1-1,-,TGCGCCAGCAGCTTGGGGGGACAAGTGAACACTGAAGCTTTCTTT,CASSLGGQVNTEAFF
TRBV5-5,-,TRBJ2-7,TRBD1,TGTGCCAGCAGCACAGGACAGGGGGCGCTGACCTACGAGCAGTACTTC,CASSTGQGALTYEQYF
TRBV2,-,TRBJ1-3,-,TGTGCCAGCAGCCTTGGACATAGGGGAAACACCATATATTTT,CASSLGHRGNTIYF